The following is a T cell receptor beta chain sequence with its context. Its antigen is still unknown. This CDR3 spans 15 amino acids. V lost 3 bases and J lost 3; bases outside the gene matches: 4. CDR1 is SGHTA, CDR2 FQGTGA, per germline. The sample comes from a study of shared clonotypes between healthy human individuals. Study observations and caveats: Memory subsets generally showed smaller estimated richness than naive subsets did. Naive CD4 clonotype sharing across several donors was 5% to 6%.

Positive CCR7 selection of CD45RO-negative cells yielded the naive CD8 cells, and terminally differentiated effector memory CD45RA+ cells were excluded. Healthy HIV-negative adults without recent acute infections or vaccinations served as donors. The deep-level immunoSEQ assay was used. Using immunoSEQ multiplex PCR, the repertoire was profiled, and TCRdb retains in-frame clones only, with some absent. This sample has 760,000 or so clones, with 95% to 97% found just once. Sequenced input: naive CD8+ T cells sorted from blood. This chain connects TRBV7-3 to TRBJ2-3, with TRBD1 identical over 9 bases. The sequence derives from a young man in good health. In nucleotides, the CDR3 is TGTGCCAGCAGCTTTCACAGGGGGCCGACAGATACGCAGTATTTT. This sequence encodes CASSFHRGPTDTQYF.